Here is one TCR beta chain with its context. The antigen remains unidentified. This specimen belongs to a study of radiotherapy plus CTLA-4 blockade in lung cancer. Study-wide results and caveats: Blood TCR clones of tumor origin expanded after radiotherapy plus ipilimumab. Early blood T cell clone dynamics reportedly forecast response best, with interferon-beta.

The CDR3 runs to 15 residues. The V end lost 5 bases, the J end lost 0 bases, and 11 bases lay between the germline ends. Germline V lookup: CDR1 SGHTA, CDR2 FQGNSA. The protocol was immunoSEQ multiplex PCR, while the TCRdb copy is restricted to in-frame clones and leaves out a portion. This sample yields more than 90,000 clones, of which roughly 80% are seen a single time; about 26% belongs to the top ten. The sequence was collected from a human donor with non-small cell lung cancer that progressed on radiotherapy plus ipilimumab. The chain couples TRBV7-2 to TRBJ2-1, with D unresolved. Sequencing was performed on peripheral blood, taken from a patient treated with radiotherapy plus ipilimumab. The CDR3 reads CASSPRRSSYNEQFF. DNA of the CDR3: TGTGCCAGCAGCCCTCGACGGAGCTCCTACAATGAGCAGTTCTTC.